This T cell receptor beta chain was sequenced in a study of cytomegalovirus exposure and HLA in healthy donors. The PCR contained 60 Vbeta and 13 Jbeta primers. TCRdb's copy holds only in-frame clones and misses some; the assay was immunoSEQ multiplex PCR. The sample lists 140,000 to 150,000 clones; roughly 80% were seen once. The source material was PBMCs. This sequence originates from a woman under 40 in good health and CMV-seronegative.

CDR3 region: CSVVGGIYEQYF. The CDR3 DNA reads TGCAGCGTTGTAGGCGGGATCTACGAGCAGTACTTC. The rearrangement links TRBV29-1 to TRBJ2-7; possible D gene TRBD2, 6 bases. The CDR3 runs 12 residues. In germline, CDR1 is SQVTM, CDR2 ANQGSEA. Trimming left V 4 bases short and J 3 bases short, with 10 bases between.